Given below is one T cell receptor (beta chain) in context. Generated by immunoSEQ multiplex PCR, the TCRdb table keeps only in-frame clones and is missing some. Here the sample spans around 310,000 clones, 89% being singletons. The data stem from a study of blood T cell repertoires in COVID-19. Overall study context: There were acute and convalescent COVID-19 samples, and they came from the United States, Italy and Spain. T cells, B-cell-depleted T cells, or PBMCs supplied cDNA or gDNA.

Sequenced material: peripheral blood. This clonotype was obtained from a woman in her sixties with acute or convalescent COVID-19.

CDR3 region: CASSGHRVLAEAFF. The CDR3 DNA reads TGTGCCAGCAGTGGTCACAGGGTTCTCGCTGAAGCTTTCTTT. The rearrangement joins TRBV6-4 to TRBJ1-1; D possibly corresponds to TRBD1 (6 bases). CDR1 and CDR2 (germline): MRHNA, SNTAGT. This CDR3 has 14 amino acids. Trimming removed 4 bases at V and 6 bases at J, with 15 bases between.